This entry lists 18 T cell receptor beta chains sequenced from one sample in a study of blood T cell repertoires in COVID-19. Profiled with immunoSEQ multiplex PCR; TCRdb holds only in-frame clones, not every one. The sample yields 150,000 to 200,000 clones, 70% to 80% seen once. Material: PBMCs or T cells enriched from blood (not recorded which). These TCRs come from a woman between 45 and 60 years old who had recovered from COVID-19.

DNA of the CDR3: TGTGCCAGCAGTTTATCACAGGGGGCTGGGGCGTCCCTCCACTTT. Protein: CASSLSQGAGASLHF. The rearrangement links TRBV28 to TRBJ1-6; 9 nucleotides match TRBD1. V lost 1 base and J lost 14; bases outside the gene matches: 9. CDR1 is MDHEN, CDR2 SYDVKM, per germline. The CDR3 length is 15 residues.

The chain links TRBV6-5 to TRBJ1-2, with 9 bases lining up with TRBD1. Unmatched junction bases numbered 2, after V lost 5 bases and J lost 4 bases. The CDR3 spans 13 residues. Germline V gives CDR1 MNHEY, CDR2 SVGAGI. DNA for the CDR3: TGTGCCAGCAGTAAGGGACAGGGCTATGGCTACACCTTC. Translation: CASSKGQGYGYTF.

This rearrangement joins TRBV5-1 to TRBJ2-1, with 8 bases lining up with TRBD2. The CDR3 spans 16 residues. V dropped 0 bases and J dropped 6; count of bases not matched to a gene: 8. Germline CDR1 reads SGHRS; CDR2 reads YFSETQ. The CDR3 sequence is CASSLAGLAGTNEQFF. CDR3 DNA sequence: TGCGCCAGCAGCTTGGCCGGCCTAGCGGGTACCAATGAGCAGTTCTTC.

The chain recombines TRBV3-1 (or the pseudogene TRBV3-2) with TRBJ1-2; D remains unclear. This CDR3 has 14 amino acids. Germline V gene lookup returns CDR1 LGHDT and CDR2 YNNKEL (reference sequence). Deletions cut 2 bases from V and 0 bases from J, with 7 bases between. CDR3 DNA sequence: TGTGCCAGCAGCCAACCAACAGCTAACTATGGCTACACCTTC. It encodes CASSQPTANYGYTF.

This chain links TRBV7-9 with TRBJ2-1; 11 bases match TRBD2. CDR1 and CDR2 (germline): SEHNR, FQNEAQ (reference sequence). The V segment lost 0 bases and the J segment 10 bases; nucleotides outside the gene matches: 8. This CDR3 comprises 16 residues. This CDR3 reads CASSLASGLAVREQFF. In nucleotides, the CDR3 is TGTGCCAGCAGCTTAGCTTCGGGACTAGCGGTTAGAGAGCAGTTCTTC.

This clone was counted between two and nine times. CDR3 DNA: TGTGCCAGAAGCTTGGTCTCACAGGGAGGGTTTTTCTATAATTCACCCCTCCACTTT. This codes for CARSLVSQGGFFYNSPLHF. V is TRBV5-3 and J is TRBJ1-6, with a weak D call TRBD1 (6 bases). TRBV5-3 is recorded as an ORF, its role being uncertain. V was shortened by 0 bases and J by 3 bases, with 19 bases between the two germline ends. CDR3 length: 19 amino acids.

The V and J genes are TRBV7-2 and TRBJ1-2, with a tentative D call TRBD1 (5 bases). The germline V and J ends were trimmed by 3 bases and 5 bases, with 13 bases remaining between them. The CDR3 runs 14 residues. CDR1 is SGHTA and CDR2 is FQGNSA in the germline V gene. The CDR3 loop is CASSLWDSGYGYTF. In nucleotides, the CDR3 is TGTGCCAGCAGCTTGTGGGACTCTGGGTATGGCTACACCTTC.

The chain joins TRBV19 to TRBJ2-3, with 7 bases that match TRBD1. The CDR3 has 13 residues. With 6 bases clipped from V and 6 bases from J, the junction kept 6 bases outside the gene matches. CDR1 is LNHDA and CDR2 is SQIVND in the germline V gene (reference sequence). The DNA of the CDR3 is TGTGCCAGTAGACGAACAGGGGTGGATACGCAGTATTTT. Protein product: CASRRTGVDTQYF.

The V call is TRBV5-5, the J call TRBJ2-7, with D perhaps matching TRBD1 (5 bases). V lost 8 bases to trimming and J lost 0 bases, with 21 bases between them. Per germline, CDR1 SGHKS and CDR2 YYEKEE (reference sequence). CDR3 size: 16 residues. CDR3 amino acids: CASNVGAGLSSYEQYF. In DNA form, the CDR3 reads TGTGCCAGTAATGTTGGGGCCGGATTAAGCTCCTACGAGCAGTACTTC.

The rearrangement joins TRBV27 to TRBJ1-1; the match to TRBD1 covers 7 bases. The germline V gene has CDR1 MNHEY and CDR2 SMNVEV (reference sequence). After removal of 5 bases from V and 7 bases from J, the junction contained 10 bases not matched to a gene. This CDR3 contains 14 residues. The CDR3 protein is CASSIKQGLGEAFF. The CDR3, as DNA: TGTGCCAGCAGTATTAAACAGGGGTTGGGTGAAGCTTTCTTT.

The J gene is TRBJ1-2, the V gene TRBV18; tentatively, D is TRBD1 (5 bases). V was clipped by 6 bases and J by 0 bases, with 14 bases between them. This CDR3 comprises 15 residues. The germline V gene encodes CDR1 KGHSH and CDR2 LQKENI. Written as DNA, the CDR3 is TGTGCCAGCTCCCGAGGAGCAGGGACTAACTATGGCTACACCTTC. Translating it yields CASSRGAGTNYGYTF. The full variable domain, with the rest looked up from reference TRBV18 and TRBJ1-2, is NAGVMQNPRHLVRRRGQEARLRCSPMKGHSHVYWYRQLPEEGLKFMVYLQKENIIDESGMPKERFSAEFPKEGPSILRIQQVVRGDSAAYFCASSRGAGTNYGYTFGSGTRLTVV.

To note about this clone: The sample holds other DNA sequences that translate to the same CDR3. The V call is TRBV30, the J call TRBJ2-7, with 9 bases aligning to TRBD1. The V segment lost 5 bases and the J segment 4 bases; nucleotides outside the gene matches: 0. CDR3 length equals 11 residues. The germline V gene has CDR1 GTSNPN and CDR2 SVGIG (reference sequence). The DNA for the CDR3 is TGTGCCTGGGACAGGGGGTACGAGCAGTACTTC. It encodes CAWDRGYEQYF.

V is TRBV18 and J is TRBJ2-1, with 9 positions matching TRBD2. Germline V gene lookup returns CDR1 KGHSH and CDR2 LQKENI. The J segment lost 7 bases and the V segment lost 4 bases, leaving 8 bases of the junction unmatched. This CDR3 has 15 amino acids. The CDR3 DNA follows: TGTGCCAGCTCACGTGTAGCGGGAGCGGGTAATGAGCAGTTCTTC. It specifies CASSRVAGAGNEQFF.

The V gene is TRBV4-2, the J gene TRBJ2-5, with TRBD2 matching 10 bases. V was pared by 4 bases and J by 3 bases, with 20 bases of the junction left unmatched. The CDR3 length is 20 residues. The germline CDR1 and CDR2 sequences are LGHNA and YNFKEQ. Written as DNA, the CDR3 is TGTGCCAGCAGCCCTGGGGGGGTTGGGGCAGCGGGAGGGCCTGAAGAGACCCAGTACTTC. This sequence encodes CASSPGGVGAAGGPEETQYF.

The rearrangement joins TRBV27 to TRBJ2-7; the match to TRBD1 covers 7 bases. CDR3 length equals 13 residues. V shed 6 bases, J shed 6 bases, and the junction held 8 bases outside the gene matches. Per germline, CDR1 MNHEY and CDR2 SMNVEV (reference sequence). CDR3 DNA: TGTGCCAGCAGGACAGGGTCACCGGGCGAGCAGTACTTC. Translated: CASRTGSPGEQYF.

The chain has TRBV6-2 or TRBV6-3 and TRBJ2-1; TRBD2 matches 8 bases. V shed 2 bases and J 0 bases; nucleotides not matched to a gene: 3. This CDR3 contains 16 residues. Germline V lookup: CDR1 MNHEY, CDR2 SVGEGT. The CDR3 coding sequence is TGTGCCAGCAGTTACGCGGCGGGGGGCTCCTACAATGAGCAGTTCTTC. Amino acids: CASSYAAGGSYNEQFF.

In DNA form, the CDR3 reads TGTGCCAGCAGCTTAGCGGGAGTCACAGATACGCAGTATTTT. As protein: CASSLAGVTDTQYF. The V call is TRBV6-4, the J call TRBJ2-3; the match to TRBD2 covers 9 bases. The CDR3 loop spans 14 amino acids. Losses at the gene ends were 6 bases for V and 2 bases for J; bases not matched to a gene: 3. Germline CDR1 MRHNA, CDR2 SNTAGT.

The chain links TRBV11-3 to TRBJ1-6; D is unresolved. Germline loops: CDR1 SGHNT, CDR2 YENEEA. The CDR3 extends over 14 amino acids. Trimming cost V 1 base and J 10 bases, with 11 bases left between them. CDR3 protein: CASSLGGYGSPLHF. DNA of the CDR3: TGTGCCAGCAGCTTAGGAGGGTACGGCTCACCCCTCCACTTT.